The sequence of this TCR beta chain was determined in a study of OX40 agonist ivuxolimab in advanced cancers. Looking at the study overall: Partial responses occurred in Three dose-escalation patients, one with hepatocellular carcinoma and two with cutaneous melanoma.

This table comes from immunoSEQ multiplex PCR, and its TCRdb copy is limited to in-frame clones, with some not included. Here the sample spans tens of thousands of clones, 75% to 90% being singletons. There are 12 residues in the CDR3. V was trimmed by 6 bases and J by 7 bases, leaving 12 bases between them. Germline CDR1 SQVTM, CDR2 ANQGSEA. This clonotype was sampled from an adult with an advanced solid tumor such as melanoma, head and neck, liver or kidney cancer. The sample was CD4+ or CD8+ T cells sorted from blood, taken in a trial of the OX40 agonist ivuxolimab. The genes are TRBV29-1 and TRBJ2-2; tentative D call: TRBD2 (6 bases). Written as DNA, the CDR3 is TGCAGCGTCACCGGGGGAGGCGGGGAGCTGTTTTTT. Translation gives CSVTGGGGELFF.